The 21 T cell receptor beta chains below come from one sample, sequenced in a study of early T cells in non-severe SARS-CoV-2 infection. TCRdb itself ran the 5' RACE reads through MiXCR, one entry per CDR3 protein. The repertoire has some 110,000 distinct CDR3 sequences, 15% of them found once; the top ten carry just over 20%. Source material: whole blood. The receptors come from an adult who was a healthcare worker with PCR-confirmed SARS-CoV-2 infection or an uninfected control (not recorded which).

This chain uses TRBV12-3 or TRBV12-4 with TRBJ2-3, with 8 bases lining up with TRBD2. V lost 10 bases and J lost 6; bases outside the gene matches: 12. The CDR3 covers 14 residues. The CDR3 DNA follows: TGTGCCACCTCCGAGGCGGGGGGCCCTGATACGCAGTATTTT. It yields the protein CATSEAGGPDTQYF.

This clonotype has just a few counts. The chain uses TRBV4-1 and TRBJ2-1, with TRBD2 identical over 11 bases. This CDR3 contains 14 residues. Germline V gives CDR1 MGHRA, CDR2 YSYEKL. V lost 4 bases and J lost 7; bases outside the gene matches: 3. The CDR3 DNA is TGCGCCAGCAGCCCTAGCGGGGGGCGTAATGAGCAGTTCTTC. Residues: CASSPSGGRNEQFF.

This chain connects TRBV19 to TRBJ1-5; the match to TRBD1 covers 7 bases. This CDR3 comprises 16 residues. Germline trimming cut 5 bases from V and 8 bases from J; bases unmatched to any gene: 15. Germline V lookup: CDR1 LNHDA, CDR2 SQIVND (reference sequence). The CDR3 protein is CASSREAEGGPEPQHF. In nucleotides, the CDR3 is TGTGCCAGTAGTCGAGAGGCAGAAGGGGGCCCGGAGCCCCAGCATTTT.

V usage is TRBV3-1 and J usage is TRBJ2-7, with D possibly matching TRBD1 (5 bases). The CDR3 has 11 residues. Germline CDR1 reads LGHDT; CDR2 reads YNNKEL (reference sequence). Trimming shortened V by 8 bases and J by 6 bases, and 11 bases separated the two germline ends. The CDR3 coding sequence is TGTGCCAGCGGAGACAGTCTCGAGCAGTACTTC. It translates to CASGDSLEQYF.

This clonotype came up a few times. The chain is built from TRBV5-4 and TRBJ2-3, with 9 bases matching TRBD2. The CDR3 extends over 15 amino acids. The V gene's germline CDR1 is SGHNT and CDR2 YYREEE (reference sequence). The junction had 10 bases not matched to a gene; V was cut back by 4 bases and J by 7 bases. CDR3 region: CASSAAGGAVNTQYF. CDR3 bases: TGTGCCAGCAGCGCAGCGGGGGGCGCGGTTAATACGCAGTATTTT.

V usage is TRBV25-1 and J usage is TRBJ1-1; D gene uncertain. The germline CDR1 and CDR2 sequences are MGHDK and SYGVNS. This CDR3 comprises 13 residues. Trimming left V 8 bases short and J 3 bases short, with 13 bases between. The CDR3 loop reads CASFPGGDTEAFF. The CDR3 nucleotides read TGTGCCAGCTTCCCCGGCGGGGACACTGAAGCTTTCTTT.

This clonotype has ten or more counts. V gene TRBV7-9 combines with J gene TRBJ2-1; D might be TRBD2 (5 bases). Germline V gene data show CDR1 as SEHNR and CDR2 as FQNEAQ (reference sequence). Deletions cut 5 bases from V and 5 bases from J, with 10 bases between. The CDR3 consists of 13 residues. The CDR3 region is CASSNILDNEQFF. DNA of the CDR3: TGTGCCAGCAGCAATATACTAGACAATGAGCAGTTCTTC. Variable domain in full (rest from reference TRBV7-9 and TRBJ2-1): DTGVSQNPRHKITKRGQNVTFRCDPISEHNRLYWYRQTLGQGPEFLTYFQNEAQLEKSRLLSDRFSAERPKGSFSTLEIQRTEQGDSAMYLCASSNILDNEQFFGPGTRLTVL.

This clonotype was counted ten times or more. The chain has TRBV3-1 and TRBJ1-1, with D unclear. Looked up from germline, CDR1 is LGHDT and CDR2 is YNNKEL (reference sequence). The CDR3 loop spans 14 amino acids. The ends were cut back, 0 bases at V and 1 base at J, with 6 bases in the middle. The CDR3 protein is CASSQDGRNTEAFF. As DNA, the CDR3 is TGTGCCAGCAGCCAAGATGGTCGGAACACTGAAGCTTTCTTT.

This clonotype was recorded a few times. The chain recombines TRBV7-9 with TRBJ1-2, with TRBD1 as a possible D gene (5 bases). V lost 6 bases and J lost 4, with 18 bases in between. In germline, CDR1 is SEHNR, CDR2 FQNEAQ (reference sequence). This CDR3 region has 15 residues. CDR3 sequence: CASSPPQGAGYGYTF. CDR3 DNA sequence: TGTGCCAGCAGTCCCCCTCAAGGGGCCGGCTATGGCTACACCTTC.

This clonotype was found a few times. The chain combines TRBV27 with TRBJ2-1, with 9 bases matching TRBD2. The CDR3 consists of 14 residues. The trim removed 4 bases at V and 7 bases at J, leaving 5 bases unmatched. Looked up from germline, CDR1 is MNHEY and CDR2 is SMNVEV (reference sequence). The CDR3 reads CASSWSSGANEQFF. CDR3 bases: TGTGCCAGCAGTTGGTCTAGCGGGGCTAATGAGCAGTTCTTC.

The V gene is TRBV7-9, the J gene TRBJ1-1, with no clear D. Trimming left V 5 bases short and J 4 bases short, with 11 bases between. This CDR3 spans 13 amino acids. Germline CDR1 reads SEHNR; CDR2 reads FQNEAQ (reference sequence). The CDR3 DNA reads TGTGCCAGCAGCCCCTTCGGATCCACTGAAGCTTTCTTT. This sequence encodes CASSPFGSTEAFF.

This chain joins TRBV7-9 and TRBJ1-2; D is possibly TRBD1 (6 bases). V was pared by 5 bases and J by 4 bases, with 14 bases between. This CDR3 has 14 amino acids. The germline CDR1 and CDR2 sequences are SEHNR and FQNEAQ (reference sequence). This CDR3 is CASSGIDRTYGYTF. The CDR3 nucleotides are TGTGCCAGCAGCGGAATTGACAGGACCTATGGCTACACCTTC.

This clonotype was seen more than once but under ten times. The chain couples TRBV3-1 to TRBJ1-3; D remains unclear. Trimming removed 0 bases at V and 4 bases at J, with 13 bases between. In germline, CDR1 is LGHDT, CDR2 YNNKEL (reference sequence). The CDR3 consists of 16 residues. CDR3 region: CASSQERRAAGNTIYF. The CDR3 DNA is TGTGCCAGCAGCCAAGAGAGGAGGGCAGCGGGAAACACCATATATTTT.

The table lists this clonotype with a few counts. The chain uses TRBV19 and TRBJ2-2, with TRBD2 identical over 8 bases. This CDR3 comprises 17 residues. V was clipped by 5 bases and J by 6 bases; unmatched bases: 14. Germline assignment: CDR1 LNHDA and CDR2 SQIVND (reference sequence). The CDR3 reads CASSWAAGATTPGELFF. CDR3 nucleotide sequence: TGTGCCAGTAGTTGGGCAGCGGGGGCCACTACTCCCGGGGAGCTGTTTTTT.

The rearrangement links TRBV19 to TRBJ1-4, with TRBD1 matching 7 bases. The CDR3 is made up of 15 amino acids. Germline lookup yields CDR1 LNHDA and CDR2 SQIVND (reference sequence). The junction had 2 bases not matched to a gene; V was cut back by 1 base and J by 3 bases. CDR3 DNA sequence: TGTGCCAGTAGTATAGCGGGACAGTCTAATGAAAAACTGTTTTTT. Translation gives CASSIAGQSNEKLFF.

This clonotype appeared many times. V gene TRBV12-3 or TRBV12-4 combines with J gene TRBJ2-5; TRBD2 agrees at 7 bases. The CDR3 sequence is 14 residues long. Losses at the gene ends were 8 bases for V and 5 bases for J; bases not matched to a gene: 11. CDR3 nucleotide sequence: TGTGCCAGCGTGATCTCCCCAGCGGGGGAGACCCAGTACTTC. Translating it yields CASVISPAGETQYF.

This clonotype occurred a few times. The rearrangement links TRBV3-1 to TRBJ1-6; perhaps TRBD1 as D (5 bases). This CDR3 has 16 amino acids. V was clipped by 2 bases and J by 8 bases, with 16 bases between them. Germline-derived CDR1 and CDR2 are LGHDT and YNNKEL (reference sequence). CDR3 bases: TGTGCCAGCAGCCAACGGGGGACGGGAGTTCATTCACCCCTCCACTTT. It encodes CASSQRGTGVHSPLHF.

The chain is built from TRBV18 and TRBJ1-3, with 10 bases fitting TRBD1. V was clipped by 4 bases and J by 1 base; unmatched bases: 4. The CDR3 is 16 amino acids. Germline V gene sequence: CDR1 KGHSH, CDR2 LQKENI. The CDR3 bases are TGTGCCAGCTCACTAAGACAGGGGGCTTCTGGAAACACCATATATTTT. Translating gives CASSLRQGASGNTIYF. The full variable domain, with the rest looked up from reference TRBV18 and TRBJ1-3, is NAGVMQNPRHLVRRRGQEARLRCSPMKGHSHVYWYRQLPEEGLKFMVYLQKENIIDESGMPKERFSAEFPKEGPSILRIQQVVRGDSAAYFCASSLRQGASGNTIYFGEGSWLTVV.

V usage is TRBV2 and J usage is TRBJ1-1, with D maybe TRBD1 (5 bases). The germline V gene has CDR1 SNHLY and CDR2 FYNNEI. The CDR3 has 12 residues. Deletions cut 6 bases from V and 7 bases from J, with 12 bases between. Written as DNA, the CDR3 is TGTGCCAGCAGCGATTGGGACGGTGAAGCTTTCTTT. Its protein is CASSDWDGEAFF.

This chain uses TRBV30 with TRBJ1-1; D is undetermined. The CDR3 covers 14 residues. Germline CDR1 is GTSNPN and CDR2 is SVGIG (reference sequence). Trimming removed 4 bases at V and 4 bases at J, with 16 bases between. The CDR3 loop reads CAWNPDPASTEAFF. The CDR3 nucleotides are TGTGCCTGGAACCCCGACCCGGCGAGCACTGAAGCTTTCTTT.

The V gene is TRBV20-1, the J gene TRBJ1-2; D might be TRBD1 (5 bases). The CDR3 is 15 residues long. Germline V lookup: CDR1 DFQATT, CDR2 SNEGSKA (reference sequence). V was trimmed by 1 base and J by 4 bases, leaving 16 bases between them. The CDR3 bases are TGCAGTGCTAGAGCGGGGGGGACGCGGATCTATGGCTACACCTTC. Translation: CSARAGGTRIYGYTF.